The sequence of this TCR beta chain was determined in a study of cytomegalovirus exposure and HLA in healthy donors (dated by TCRdb to 2017 to 2019). With respect to the entire study: According to an earlier analysis of 450 to 650 of the donors, roughly 180 million T cells yielded 90 million to 140 million unique TCR beta sequences and approximately 300 Gb of sequence data. An earlier analysis of 587 of the donors applied high-throughput TCR beta sequencing to assess whether each TCR beta V gene segment acted as functional or pseudogenic. Approximately 310 gigabases of sequencing data and around 80 million unique TCR sequences made up an early release that covered some 640 HLA-typed donors. A later genetic analysis used genome-wide SNP genotypes for about 65% of the roughly 700 donors, treating that subset as a discovery cohort. Because of strong linkage in the cohort, a few DR-DQ haplotypes were treated as single units for association and clustering. High-throughput TCR immunosequencing, statistical association of individual TCRs with disease status, and machine learning were combined to predict cytomegalovirus infection status. Donor age, sex, ethnicity and CMV serostatus were compiled alongside the repertoire data. All discovery cohort repertoires had been generated using a single sequencing platform. The study aimed to test whether cataloging public T cell receptors could reveal signatures of past pathogen exposure. Among about 360 genotyped donors of the cohort, an average of approximately 230,000 unique TCR beta nucleotide sequences were sequenced per donor, about a sixth of them non-productive. The study used immunosequencing to profile the T cell repertoires of several hundred subjects and linked those repertoires to cytomegalovirus serostatus. In a later analysis, previously published TCR beta repertoires from 550 to 750 donors were re-analyzed and high-resolution HLA genotyping was added so that TCR occurrence patterns could be studied. In the later analysis, no new phenotypic data were used to find candidate immune exposures; instead, reliance was placed on TCR beta sequences and their occurrence across donors. HLA typing included class I and class II loci at four-digit resolution. Of the approximately 400 genotyped donors, around 81% fell in the genetic ancestry cluster associated with self-reported Caucasian donors. A separate validation cohort of 100 to 150 different subjects was used in addition to the roughly 670-subject first cohort. The number of typed donors differed by locus: roughly 629-640 for A, B, C, DRB1 and DQB1; approximately 530 for DQA1; approximately 600 for DPA1; and roughly 490 for DPB1. What the work shows at the level of the full study, not this receptor alone: Immune exposure information for the cohort was limited to CMV serostatus. Cytomegalovirus status was reported to be diagnosed by the classifier with high specificity and sensitivity in both the original and validation cohorts. While some public TCRs were present in many individuals, most TCR sequences turned up only very rarely across donors. Because counts were too low, some 16 rarely observed V segments, including chromosome 9 orphons, were excluded from the earlier analysis of 587 of the donors. An earlier analysis of 587 of the donors showed that most TCR beta V segments appeared in productive rearrangements either about 87% or about 30% of the time, which broadly matched IMGT annotations. In a later analysis, around 17,000 TCR beta sequences were associated with specific HLA alleles at a false discovery rate of 0.05. The cohort was sequenced for TCR beta chains only, and without alpha or paired-chain data the features that could be detected were limited. In a later analysis, HLA-associated TCR beta chains showed more clonal expansion and lower generation probabilities than non-associated chains that were equally common. A group of highly shared sequence variants was considered likely to be a technical artifact of the sequencing pipeline. Most CMV-associated TCR beta chains appeared to be HLA-restricted in a later analysis, and the HLA associations seemed to be driven largely by CMV exposure. According to a later genetic analysis, donors in an Asian-associated ancestry cluster had fewer N-insertions in productive TCRs than the approximately 630-donor mean. A later analysis reported that several top co-occurrence clusters appeared linked to parvovirus B19, influenza, CMV and Epstein-Barr virus. Because HLA typing was missing for some donors at each locus, association tests included only the typed subset. The study listed 150 to 200 TCR beta chains as associated with cytomegalovirus. Three of the identified cytomegalovirus-associated TCR beta chains were confirmed in vitro to be specific for cytomegalovirus antigens. A later analysis found that TCR association rates varied across HLA loci, with DRB1 alleles showing the most associated TCRs and HLA-C alleles the fewest. Correlated functional status among segregating V segments might be attributable to linkage disequilibrium, but an unknown experimental factor could not be ruled out. Assigning TCR associations to individual alleles was difficult when HLA alleles, especially DR and DQ, strongly co-occurred. V-gene and J-gene trimming of TCR beta chains was associated with a missense DCLRE1C variant in a later genetic analysis, and the association was replicated in an independent cohort. According to the authors, the approach could potentially be generalized to other disease states and immunological phenotypes. Presence/absence analyses assumed roughly uniform sequencing depth across donors, an assumption that may not hold. A further reported finding was that TCR beta sequences accurately predicted the HLA-A and HLA-B alleles for most subjects in the first cohort.

Library generation was performed with the immunoSEQ multiplex PCR assay. A mixture of 60 forward primers for TCR Vbeta segments and 13 reverse primers for TCR Jbeta segments was used in the multiplex PCR. The CDR3 region of rearranged TCR beta genes was amplified from genomic DNA with a multiplex PCR assay. Amplified TCR beta libraries were sequenced as 87-base-pair reads on the Illumina HiSeq System. The study's own analysis went as follows. A later analysis tallied roughly 78 million unique TCR beta chains across the approximately 670 repertoires, and around 12 million of those chains were shared by two or more donors. A nearest-neighbor algorithm error-corrected the raw reads and collapsed the reads into unique sequences, merging closely related sequences to remove PCR and sequencing errors. Alignment of CDR3 sequences to IMGT reference sequences was used to assign V, D and J gene segments. For a sequence to be retained, a match of at least six nucleotides to both a V gene segment and a J gene segment was required. A rearrangement was called productive if the CDR3 had no stop codons and remained in frame with V and J, and every other rearrangement was called non-productive. CDR3 was defined by IMGT convention, running from the second conserved V-encoded cysteine to the conserved J-encoded phenylalanine. Sequences without an unambiguous match to a single V gene segment were excluded from the earlier analysis of approximately 560 of the donors. In an earlier analysis of several hundred of the donors, V segments were called functional above 56.7% productive rearrangements and were called segregating when the between-donor standard deviation exceeded 5%. A statistical classification framework was built to diagnose cytomegalovirus status from the catalog of TCR beta chain sequences. In a later analysis, TCR nucleotide sequences were compared against IMGT/GENE-DB human TR gene sequences so that V and J genes could be assigned. In a later analysis, CDR3 sequences and most-parsimonious VDJ recombination scenarios were assigned using the TCRdist pipeline. A later analysis defined each TCR beta chain by its CDR3 amino acid sequence plus V-gene family, and excluded reads lacking a unique V-gene family. To address suspected cross-contamination and a sequencing artifact, a later analysis removed 550 to 750 highly shared, low-generation-probability nucleotide sequences. For each public chain, a later analysis derived a clonal expansion index from normalized ranks of inferred template counts within each repertoire. In a later analysis, generation probabilities were computed with a VDJ recombination model fitted to out-of-frame rearrangements, and the resulting probabilities were checked against IGoR. In a later analysis, hypergeometric tests were used to score TCR-TCR, TCR-HLA and TCR-CMV co-occurrence, with a repertoire-size bias correction applied to TCR pairs. To estimate false discovery rates, a later analysis permuted the HLA or CMV assignments 20 times. In a later analysis, co-occurring TCRs were grouped using DBSCAN, and TCRdist sequence similarity was added for clustering within HLA-allele-positive subsets. For co-occurrence clustering, repertoires with fewer than 30,000 or more than 120,000 public chains were excluded, along with a handful of repertoires with anomalous nucleotide sharing. Imported from immuneACCESS, the table was reduced by TCRdb to in-frame sequences with V and J called. These copies leave out some clones; in studies compared against another copy, an unresolved V gene accounts for under half, and the cause of the remainder is not known. The V and J calls and clone size were taken over from that table, and D and trimming were inferred from the DNA. The sample table records 150,000 to 200,000 clones; 65% to 80% of these occur just once. The leading ten clones occupy approximately 7% of the sample.

Concerning this clone itself: The target of this receptor is not known. No much larger clone is present one base from it, and per-base qualities are unavailable.

The cohort was made up of 666 healthy bone marrow donors. At the time of sampling, all cohort members were nominally healthy, though unrecorded immune exposures were likely present. The donor was CMV seropositive and was included in the group of some 290 seropositive cohort members. Every donor gave a peripheral blood sample, and the peripheral blood mononuclear cells from that sample were used for TCR beta sequencing. Genomic DNA was extracted from the blood cell samples with the Qiagen DNeasy Blood Extraction Kit. The source of this sequence is a woman in her 40s in good health and CMV-seropositive. The sample was PBMCs.

CDR3 protein: CASSDSPALRRYRVTNTEAFF. The DNA is TGTGCCAGCAGTGACTCCCCCGCACTGAGGCGGTACAGGGTGACTAACACTGAAGCTTTCTTT. Recombination joined TRBV6-4 with TRBJ1-1; the D region possibly corresponds to TRBD1 (6 bases align). The junction shows trimming of 0 bases on V and 2 bases on J, plus 28 bases between the germline ends. CDR1 MRHNA and CDR2 SNTAGT are derived from the germline V gene. From the cysteine up to the phenylalanine, the CDR3 has a length of 21 residues. Of all the DNA, just the CDR3 is kept, 63 bases in frame from base 1.